This T cell receptor (beta chain) was obtained from a study of blood T cell repertoires in COVID-19. Study in general: Samples of COVID-19 (acute and convalescent) were obtained from the United States, Italy and Spain.

A note on this clone: Mismatch with germline at one junction end may stem from a read error.

Assay: immunoSEQ multiplex PCR; the TCRdb copy retains only in-frame clones and omits some. The sample lists hundreds of thousands of clones, about nine tenths occurring once. Germline assignment: CDR1 SGHTA and CDR2 FQGNSA. CDR3 length: 12 residues. Sequencing was done on a sample of PBMCs or T cells enriched from blood (not recorded which). This sequence originates from a woman between 50 and 59 years old in a cohort exposed to, infected with or recovered from COVID-19 (not recorded which). The V call is TRBV7-2, the J call TRBJ1-2; D may be TRBD1 (5 bases). CDR3 protein: CASSLSWGRAAF. CDR3 nucleotides: TGTGCCAGCAGCCTCTCTTGGGGGAGGGCAGCCTTC.